Below are 2 T cell receptor beta chains sequenced from a single sample in a study of CD8+ T cells in alopecia areata (dated by TCRdb to 2017 to 2018). Library prep was done by the immunoSEQ multiplex PCR assay. To provide template for TCR sequencing, every sample had RNA extracted and reverse transcribed into cDNA. TCRdb carries this immuneACCESS record with in-frame sequences only. Its versions omit some clonotypes, under half of them owing to an unresolved V gene in the studies checked, with the rest unexplained. The sample table records tens of thousands of clones; roughly half of these occur just once. 5.7% of the sample goes to the ten largest clones. Sequencing was carried out using NKG2D-high CD8+ T cells sorted from blood. The cell subset or site label corresponds to: sorted CD8+ NKG2D-high blood T cells. These receptors were taken from a human donor with alopecia areata.

CDR3 sequence (DNA): TGTGCCAGCGCAAGGTCCTACGAGCAGTACTTC. Translating it yields CASARSYEQYF. The chain has TRBV28 and TRBJ2-7; D is undetermined. Per germline, CDR1 MDHEN and CDR2 SYDVKM. The CDR3 is made up of 11 amino acids. V was cut by 8 bases and J by 1 base, with 6 bases left in between.

V is TRBV6-5 and J is TRBJ1-1; D gene ambiguous. Trimming removed 10 bases at V and 4 bases at J, with 10 bases between. Germline-derived CDR1 and CDR2 are MNHEY and SVGAGI. CDR3 length: 11 residues. The CDR3 sequence: CATELFTEAFF. CDR3 nucleotide sequence: TGTGCCACAGAACTGTTCACTGAAGCTTTCTTT.